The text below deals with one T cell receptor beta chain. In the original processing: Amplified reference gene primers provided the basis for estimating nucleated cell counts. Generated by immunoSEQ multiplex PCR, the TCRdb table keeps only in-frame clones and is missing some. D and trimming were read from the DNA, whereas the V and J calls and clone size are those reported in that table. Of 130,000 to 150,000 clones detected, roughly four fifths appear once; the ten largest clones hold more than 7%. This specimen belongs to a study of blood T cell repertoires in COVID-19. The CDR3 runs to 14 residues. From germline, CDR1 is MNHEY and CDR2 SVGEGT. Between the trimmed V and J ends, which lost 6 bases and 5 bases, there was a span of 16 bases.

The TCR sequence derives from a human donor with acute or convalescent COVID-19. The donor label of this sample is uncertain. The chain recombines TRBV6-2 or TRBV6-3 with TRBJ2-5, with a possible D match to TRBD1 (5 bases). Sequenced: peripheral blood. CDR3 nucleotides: TGTGCCAGCAGCCCCCTTACTCACAGGGAGACCCAGTACTTC. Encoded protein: CASSPLTHRETQYF.